This is a list of T cell receptor beta chains from one sample in a study of blood T cell repertoires in COVID-19. Only in-frame clones appear in the TCRdb table, and some are missing; sequencing was by immunoSEQ multiplex PCR. Of about 180,000 clones listed, 82% are singletons. Input material: PBMCs or T cells enriched from blood (not recorded which). All receptors come from a man aged 55 to 70 who had recovered from COVID-19. The conserved cysteine and the conserved F or W are not part of the CDR3 here. Fields, in order: CDR3 protein, J gene, CDR3 length, V gene.

CDR3 protein: ASSLARASLREETQY
J gene: TRBJ2-5
CDR3 length: 15
V gene: TRBV7-9

CDR3 protein: ASSPRVLPRSSPLH
J gene: TRBJ1-6
CDR3 length: 14
V gene: TRBV11-2

CDR3 protein: ASSSLTSAETQY
J gene: TRBJ2-5
CDR3 length: 12
V gene: TRBV5-1

CDR3 protein: SVGDSIRETQY
J gene: TRBJ2-5
CDR3 length: 11
V gene: TRBV29-1

CDR3 protein: ASSQGLAGGPLYNEQF
J gene: TRBJ2-1
CDR3 length: 16
V gene: TRBV28

CDR3 protein: AWSRVRQGNSPLH
J gene: TRBJ1-6
CDR3 length: 13
V gene: TRBV30

CDR3 protein: ASSLEDSLSGANVLT
J gene: TRBJ2-6
CDR3 length: 15
V gene: TRBV5-5

CDR3 protein: ASSSTGGWKTQY
J gene: TRBJ2-5
CDR3 length: 12
V gene: TRBV9

CDR3 protein: ASSPTRGTGELF
J gene: TRBJ2-2
CDR3 length: 12
V gene: TRBV11-3

CDR3 protein: ASSSGQSLGTEAF
J gene: TRBJ1-1
CDR3 length: 13
V gene: TRBV7-9

CDR3 protein: ASSQDRNTEAF
J gene: TRBJ1-1
CDR3 length: 11
V gene: TRBV7-2

CDR3 protein: ASSPGTGPNYGYT
J gene: TRBJ1-2
CDR3 length: 13
V gene: TRBV18

CDR3 protein: ASSPMTGINEKLF
J gene: TRBJ1-4
CDR3 length: 13
V gene: TRBV28

CDR3 protein: ASSRPPRTPGTDTQY
J gene: TRBJ2-3
CDR3 length: 15
V gene: TRBV13

CDR3 protein: ASRQVNTEAF
J gene: TRBJ1-1
CDR3 length: 10
V gene: TRBV5-5

CDR3 protein: ASGRSESGYT
J gene: TRBJ1-2
CDR3 length: 10
V gene: TRBV28

CDR3 protein: ASSLNLAGGTDTQY
J gene: TRBJ2-3
CDR3 length: 14
V gene: TRBV5-1

CDR3 protein: ASSLTSSADTQY
J gene: TRBJ2-3
CDR3 length: 12
V gene: TRBV5-1

CDR3 protein: ASSPPKGRAVSGNTIY
J gene: TRBJ1-3
CDR3 length: 16
V gene: TRBV18

CDR3 protein: SVESTEGAPGELF
J gene: TRBJ2-2
CDR3 length: 13
V gene: TRBV29-1

CDR3 protein: ASSLRLAGGHPYEQY
J gene: TRBJ2-7
CDR3 length: 15
V gene: TRBV5-1

CDR3 protein: ASSQDPAGGLMNEQF
J gene: TRBJ2-1
CDR3 length: 15
V gene: TRBV4-2

CDR3 protein: ATSDSDRAIIYNEQF
J gene: TRBJ2-1
CDR3 length: 15
V gene: TRBV24-1

CDR3 protein: ASSQDGTSGMWEQY
J gene: TRBJ2-7
CDR3 length: 14
V gene: TRBV4-2

CDR3 protein: AGYGLDRVSTDTQY
J gene: TRBJ2-3
CDR3 length: 14
V gene: TRBV2

CDR3 protein: ASSIPGQGTYGYT
J gene: TRBJ1-2
CDR3 length: 13
V gene: TRBV19

CDR3 protein: ASSPLSNQPQH
J gene: TRBJ1-5
CDR3 length: 11
V gene: TRBV28

CDR3 protein: ASSEINFRGGYT
J gene: TRBJ1-2
CDR3 length: 12
V gene: TRBV27

CDR3 protein: ASSLRRSMVVNTEAF
J gene: TRBJ1-1
CDR3 length: 15
V gene: TRBV5-6

CDR3 protein: ASSQLSTGDYGYT
J gene: TRBJ1-2
CDR3 length: 13
V gene: TRBV14

CDR3 protein: ASSLGSGQGARQY
J gene: TRBJ2-7
CDR3 length: 13
V gene: TRBV7-9

CDR3 protein: ASSTQGTGNTIY
J gene: TRBJ1-3
CDR3 length: 12
V gene: TRBV5-4

CDR3 protein: ASSPKRTGPGEKLF
J gene: TRBJ1-4
CDR3 length: 14
V gene: TRBV7-9

CDR3 protein: ASSPTSGGTDTQY
J gene: TRBJ2-3
CDR3 length: 13
V gene: TRBV18

CDR3 protein: ASSPTGGVQPQH
J gene: TRBJ1-5
CDR3 length: 12
V gene: TRBV19

CDR3 protein: SALGQYEQY
J gene: TRBJ2-7
CDR3 length: 9
V gene: TRBV20-1

CDR3 protein: ASSLHKSGTGGSEQY
J gene: TRBJ2-7
CDR3 length: 15
V gene: TRBV7-8

CDR3 protein: ASRDRVSNEQF
J gene: TRBJ2-1
CDR3 length: 11
V gene: TRBV6-5

CDR3 protein: ASSSNRVFYEQY
J gene: TRBJ2-7
CDR3 length: 12
V gene: TRBV27

CDR3 protein: ASSPGTGGRSPGANVLT
J gene: TRBJ2-6
CDR3 length: 17
V gene: TRBV3-1/TRBV3-2

CDR3 protein: ASSLQQGPYEQY
J gene: TRBJ2-7
CDR3 length: 12
V gene: TRBV5-1

CDR3 protein: ASSLARRGGAGELF
J gene: TRBJ2-2
CDR3 length: 14
V gene: TRBV7-2

CDR3 protein: ASRPQGSDTQY
J gene: TRBJ2-3
CDR3 length: 11
V gene: TRBV7-3

CDR3 protein: ASSFRDRGPMGNQPQH
J gene: TRBJ1-5
CDR3 length: 16
V gene: TRBV7-9

CDR3 protein: ASSEDRGRLDEQF
J gene: TRBJ2-1
CDR3 length: 13
V gene: TRBV28

CDR3 protein: ASSWGQANTEAF
J gene: TRBJ1-1
CDR3 length: 12
V gene: TRBV7-9

CDR3 protein: ASSRDRAPITTNEKLF
J gene: TRBJ1-4
CDR3 length: 16
V gene: TRBV6-6

CDR3 protein: ASNTGASGNTIY
J gene: TRBJ1-3
CDR3 length: 12
V gene: TRBV19

CDR3 protein: ASSQSGGYGGYT
J gene: TRBJ1-2
CDR3 length: 12
V gene: TRBV7-2

CDR3 protein: ASSIWTNTQY
J gene: TRBJ2-3
CDR3 length: 10
V gene: TRBV19

CDR3 protein: ASSLRLVVTGELF
J gene: TRBJ2-2
CDR3 length: 13
V gene: TRBV7-2

CDR3 protein: SVGPTSTETQY
J gene: TRBJ2-5
CDR3 length: 11
V gene: TRBV29-1

CDR3 protein: ASSPGISDEQY
J gene: TRBJ2-7
CDR3 length: 11
V gene: TRBV5-1

CDR3 protein: ASSLSWERVEQY
J gene: TRBJ2-7
CDR3 length: 12
V gene: TRBV7-8

CDR3 protein: ASSLDRGNGYT
J gene: TRBJ1-2
CDR3 length: 11
V gene: TRBV7-3

CDR3 protein: ASSLDSGNTIY
J gene: TRBJ1-3
CDR3 length: 11
V gene: TRBV5-4

CDR3 protein: ASRVTGENQPQH
J gene: TRBJ1-5
CDR3 length: 12
V gene: TRBV19

CDR3 protein: ASRETGTGATYEQY
J gene: TRBJ2-7
CDR3 length: 14
V gene: TRBV27

CDR3 protein: ASSPADRAKDGYT
J gene: TRBJ1-2
CDR3 length: 13
V gene: TRBV3-1/TRBV3-2

CDR3 protein: ASSLGLAGGGSSYEQY
J gene: TRBJ2-7
CDR3 length: 16
V gene: TRBV5-1